This T cell receptor (beta chain) was recorded in a study of CD4 T cell repertoires in COVID-19 (dated by TCRdb to the early 2020s). Context from the whole study: For cross-reactivity analysis, CFSE-low cells were expanded with IL-2 for roughly nine days and were then relabeled and restimulated with spike proteins from other coronaviruses. Subset-level TCR Vbeta repertoire analysis of SARS-CoV-2-reactive T cells was performed in a few recovered individuals. In COVID-19-recovered individuals, the study described naturally processed CD4+ T cell responses to SARS-CoV-2 spike and nucleoprotein and used TCR Vbeta sequencing to evaluate clonal composition. Summary of the overall study and its limitations: Several of the most expanded SARS-CoV-2-reactive clonotypes were present in two or all three memory subsets, which suggests intraclonal diversification. Consistent with cross-reactivity, between roughly 6 and 25% of SARS-CoV-2 clonotypes also showed up in secondary cultures stimulated with SARS-CoV and/or HKU1 spike.

The meaning of the sample's time point label: sample from a COVID-19-recovered individual after infection. Donors were patients who had recovered from mild-to-severe COVID-19. CD4+ total memory, central memory, effector memory and circulating T follicular helper cells were isolated from peripheral blood mononuclear cells. Libraries were prepared through the immunoSEQ multiplex PCR assay. As for the original processing: To quantify how much the repertoires of different subsets overlapped, the Chao-Jaccard similarity index was used along with counts of shared clonotypes. TCRdb mirrors the immuneACCESS table, restricted to in-frame sequences. Some clones are absent from its copies; in checked studies, under half trace to an unresolved V gene, and the reason for the others is unknown. The D gene and trimming were derived from the DNA, and the V and J assignments and clone size from that table. The sample table shows about 500 clones, and about a sixth are seen once. The ten largest clones add up to about 23% of the sample.

This clone is judged medium-sized (0.01 to 0.1%). Its antigen remains unidentified. No qualities accompany the bases; no much larger clone lies one base away. The input for sequencing was memory CD4+ T cells, cultured in vitro, taken after recovery from COVID-19. In the paper's terms, the cell subset or site label means: total CD4+ memory T cells. The clonotype was recovered from a human donor who had COVID-19.

The nucleotides read TGTGCCAGTAGTATTCTTCGTGCGGGGCGAGGCTACACCTTC. Its protein is CASSILRAGRGYTF. The chain joins TRBV19 to TRBJ1-2; the D gene is possibly TRBD1, with 5 bases matching. CDR3 length: 14 amino acids, cysteine to phenylalanine. Just CDR3 DNA is preserved here, 42 bases in frame from base 1. Relative to germline, V is 3 bases shorter and J is 8 bases shorter, with 16 bases between their ends. From a lookup of the germline V gene (reference sequence), CDR1 and CDR2 are LNHDA and SQIVND. Extended through the reference TRBV19 and TRBJ1-2 proteins, this CDR3 yields the full variable domain: DGGITQSPKYLFRKEGQNVTLSCEQNLNHDAMYWYRQDPGQGLRLIYYSQIVNDFQKGDIAEGYSVSREKKESFPLTVTSAQKNPTAFYLCASSILRAGRGYTFGSGTRLTVV.